The 10 T cell receptor beta chains reported below all come from one sample, sequenced in a study of chemoradiotherapy in HPV16-positive cancers. Profiling relied on immunoSEQ multiplex PCR, and the TCRdb table lists in-frame clones only, not all of them. The sample includes 50,000 to 55,000 clones, about nine tenths of them seen just once. This specimen was blood, taken from a patient who underwent chemoradiotherapy. The receptors were sampled from a human donor with HPV-associated anogenital cancer.

The chain combines TRBV25-1 with TRBJ1-1; the D is unclear. From germline, CDR1 is MGHDK and CDR2 SYGVNS. V was cut by 6 bases and J by 4 bases, with 9 bases left in between. The CDR3 extends over 12 amino acids. The CDR3 DNA sequence: TGTGCCAGCAGGGATTCGGGCACTGAAGCTTTCTTT. Its translation: CASRDSGTEAFF.

In DNA, the CDR3 is TGTGCCAGCAGTTACTTGGCATCCTCCCTTAATGAAAAACTGTTTTTT. Protein sequence: CASSYLASSLNEKLFF. The chain has TRBV6-5 and TRBJ1-4; D is uncertain. CDR3 length: 16 amino acids. Trimming removed 1 base from V and 4 bases from J, with 13 bases in between. Germline-derived CDR1 and CDR2 are MNHEY and SVGAGI.

The V and J genes are TRBV5-4 and TRBJ2-3; D perhaps matches TRBD2 (6 bases). Germline V gene sequence: CDR1 SGHNT, CDR2 YYREEE (reference sequence). Trimming took 4 bases from V and 3 from J, leaving 15 bases between them. CDR3 length equals 15 residues. This chain's CDR3 is CASSSRLVTTDTQYF. The CDR3 bases are TGTGCCAGCAGCAGTAGACTAGTTACTACAGATACGCAGTATTTT.

The J gene is TRBJ1-4, the V gene TRBV30; 8 positions match TRBD1. There are 13 residues in the CDR3. V gave up 2 bases and J gave up 5 bases; unmatched junction bases: 1. The germline CDR1 and CDR2 sequences are GTSNPN and SVGIG (reference sequence). The DNA of the CDR3 is TGTGCCTGGAGTACAGGGGGGAATGAAAAACTGTTTTTT. This sequence encodes CAWSTGGNEKLFF.

The genes are TRBV18 and TRBJ2-7; 7 nucleotides match TRBD2. The trim removed 5 bases at V and 5 bases at J, leaving 6 bases unmatched. The CDR3 is 13 residues long. The V gene's germline CDR1 is KGHSH and CDR2 LQKENI. CDR3 amino acids: CASSSMAGDEQYF. Written as DNA, the CDR3 is TGTGCCAGCTCATCTATGGCGGGGGACGAGCAGTACTTC.

The gene calls are TRBV7-8 and TRBJ1-2; D ambiguous. Germline V lookup: CDR1 SGHVS, CDR2 FQNEAQ. Between the trimmed V and J ends, which lost 1 base and 4 bases, there was a span of 7 bases. The CDR3 has 13 residues. The CDR3 DNA is TGTGCCAGCAGCTTAGGCCAGAGCTATGGCTACACCTTC. Encoded protein: CASSLGQSYGYTF.

The chain recombines TRBV11-3 with TRBJ2-7; 8 bases agree with TRBD2. V lost 5 bases, J lost 5 bases, and 11 bases stayed unmatched. The CDR3 is 15 amino acids. Germline lookup yields CDR1 SGHNT and CDR2 YENEEA. The CDR3 DNA is TGTGCCAGCAGCCCGGGGGGGGGCGCAACGCACGAGCAGTACTTC. Translation: CASSPGGGATHEQYF.

The chain has TRBV2 and TRBJ2-1; 9 bases are shared with TRBD2. J gave up 0 bases and V 8 bases, and 14 bases lay outside the gene matches. Germline assignment: CDR1 SNHLY and CDR2 FYNNEI. The CDR3 spans 18 residues. CDR3 in DNA: TGTGCCAGCCCCGGGATCGGGACTAGCTTAAGCTCCTACAATGAGCAGTTCTTC. Residues: CASPGIGTSLSSYNEQFF.

The V call is TRBV6-5, the J call TRBJ2-3; TRBD1 matches 7 bases. The CDR3 runs to 15 residues. V shed 6 bases, J shed 1 base, and the junction held 7 bases outside the gene matches. Per the germline V gene, CDR1 is MNHEY and CDR2 is SVGAGI. DNA for the CDR3: TGTGCCAGCAGCTGGACAGGTTTGGGCACAGATACGCAGTATTTT. Amino acid sequence: CASSWTGLGTDTQYF.

CDR3 nucleotides: TGTGCCAGTGACGGAGGGAATCGCCCCTACGAGCAGTACTTC. It translates to CASDGGNRPYEQYF. J is TRBJ2-7 and V is TRBV19, with TRBD2 as a possible D gene (6 bases). This CDR3 has 14 amino acids. V lost 8 bases to trimming and J lost 2 bases, with 16 bases between them. Looked up from germline, CDR1 is LNHDA and CDR2 is SQIVND (reference sequence).